The 27 T cell receptor beta chains reported below all come from one sample, sequenced in a study of shared T cell receptors in the human thymus. Repertoires were generated with immunoSEQ multiplex PCR, while TCRdb's copy carries only in-frame clones and drops some. Found here are 650,000 to 950,000 clones, approximately 85% of them singletons; the top ten hold roughly 0.01%. The data also belong to a second study, concerning human thymus T cells.

The source material was thymocytes. The receptors shown here come from a girl under two years old with a congenital heart defect.

J is TRBJ1-5 and V is TRBV6-1, with a weak D call TRBD1 (5 bases). Trimming pared 7 bases from V and 4 bases from J, leaving 17 bases between. The CDR3 loop spans 15 amino acids. Germline CDR1 MNHNS, CDR2 SASEGT. CDR3 residues: CASIPRAEGNQPQHF. CDR3 nucleotides: TGTGCCAGCATTCCGAGGGCGGAGGGGAATCAGCCCCAGCATTTT.

V and J are TRBV5-5 and TRBJ2-5; D unresolved. Germline lookup yields CDR1 SGHKS and CDR2 YYEKEE (reference sequence). The CDR3 contains 12 residues. V was trimmed by 2 bases and J by 5 bases, leaving 7 bases between them. The CDR3 here is CASSLFRETQYF. In DNA, the CDR3 is TGTGCCAGCAGCTTATTCCGGGAGACCCAGTACTTC.

This clone was detected only a few times. The V gene is TRBV2, the J gene TRBJ1-6; the D is unclear. The CDR3 runs 16 residues. Trimming removed 11 bases from V and 8 bases from J, with 25 bases in between. CDR1 SNHLY and CDR2 FYNNEI come from the germline V gene. CDR3 loop: CASRVGPLQRDSPLHF. CDR3 bases: TGTGCCTCCCGAGTGGGTCCGCTCCAACGGGATTCACCCCTCCACTTT.

The chain combines TRBV5-4 with TRBJ2-5; 9 positions match TRBD2. The CDR3 is 14 residues long. CDR1 is SGHNT and CDR2 is YYREEE in the germline V gene (reference sequence). Trimming removed 0 bases from V and 3 bases from J; junction bases left unmatched: 0. In nucleotides, the CDR3 is TGTGCCAGCAGCTTGGGCGGGGGGGAAGAGACCCAGTACTTC. Its translation: CASSLGGGEETQYF.

The chain joins TRBV28 to TRBJ2-7; D uncertain. The CDR3 totals 13 residues. Germline V gene lookup returns CDR1 MDHEN and CDR2 SYDVKM. The ends were cut back, 6 bases at V and 5 bases at J, with 14 bases in the middle. The CDR3 sequence: CASRSATKHEQYF. CDR3 nucleotides: TGTGCCAGCAGATCCGCGACAAAGCACGAGCAGTACTTC.

This chain joins TRBV6-5 and TRBJ1-2; the match to TRBD1 covers 9 bases. The CDR3 length is 16 residues. Germline-derived CDR1 and CDR2 are MNHEY and SVGAGI. V lost 4 bases and J lost 5; bases outside the gene matches: 11. The CDR3 coding sequence is TGTGCCAGCAGTTCGGATAAGGGACAGGGACCTTATGGCTACACCTTC. Translated: CASSSDKGQGPYGYTF.

This clone was observed a single time. The genes are TRBV7-2 and TRBJ2-5; TRBD1 might be the D (6 bases). There are 18 residues in the CDR3. Germline V lookup: CDR1 SGHTA, CDR2 FQGNSA. V dropped 4 bases and J dropped 5 bases, with 26 bases sitting between them. This CDR3 is CASSSTGFVGSPRETQYF. CDR3 nucleotides: TGTGCCAGCAGCTCCACAGGGTTCGTAGGTTCCCCCAGGGAGACCCAGTACTTC.

The rearrangement links TRBV7-8 to TRBJ1-2, with TRBD1 matching over 10 bases. This CDR3 is 16 amino acids long. CDR1 SGHVS and CDR2 FQNEAQ come from the germline V gene. V trimming: 5 bases; J trimming: 4 bases; junction bases outside the gene matches: 10. Here the CDR3 reads CASSERGQGRLYGYTF. The CDR3 DNA reads TGTGCCAGCAGCGAAAGGGGACAGGGGCGCCTCTATGGCTACACCTTC.

This chain joins TRBV5-1 and TRBJ2-7; 12 nucleotides agree with TRBD2. CDR3 length: 17 amino acids. The germline V gene encodes CDR1 SGHRS and CDR2 YFSETQ. V shed 0 bases, J shed 7 bases, and the junction held 11 bases outside the gene matches. The CDR3 region is CASSLAPTSGGTGEQYF. The CDR3 DNA follows: TGCGCCAGCAGCTTGGCCCCGACTAGCGGGGGAACGGGTGAGCAGTACTTC.

V usage is TRBV10-3 and J usage is TRBJ1-4, with D possibly TRBD1 on 5 matching bases. V was pared by 9 bases and J by 7 bases, with 12 bases between. Germline CDR1 ENHRY, CDR2 SYGVKD. There are 12 residues in the CDR3. CDR3 coding DNA: TGTGCCATTTCACAGGATCGTGAAAAACTGTTTTTT. It is translated as CAISQDREKLFF.

The rearrangement joins TRBV4-2 to TRBJ2-3, with 7 bases fitting TRBD2. The CDR3 contains 16 residues. V shed 3 bases and J 1 base; nucleotides not matched to a gene: 7. The germline V gene encodes CDR1 LGHNA and CDR2 YNFKEQ. The CDR3, as DNA: TGTGCCAGCAGCCAGCTCGCGGGAGACCGCACAGATACGCAGTATTTT. As protein: CASSQLAGDRTDTQYF.

The genes are TRBV9 and TRBJ2-3, with TRBD2 matching over 9 bases. From germline, CDR1 is SGDLS and CDR2 YYNGEE. Losses at the gene ends were 2 bases for V and 4 bases for J; bases not matched to a gene: 14. The CDR3 has 18 amino acids. This chain's CDR3 is CASSVEGAGGPVPDTQYF. In DNA form, the CDR3 reads TGTGCCAGCAGCGTCGAGGGAGCGGGGGGCCCCGTCCCAGATACGCAGTATTTT.

This clone appeared once. This sequence joins TRBV6-8 and TRBJ2-5, with TRBD1 identical over 8 bases. The last part of the DNA fits TRBJ2-7 better; the J call may be wrong. The length of the CDR3 is 13 residues. Germline V gene data show CDR1 as MNHGY and CDR2 as SAAAGT. The CDR3 DNA sequence: TGTGCCAGCAGTTGGAACAGGGGGAACGAGCAGTACTTC. It yields the protein CASSWNRGNEQYF.

The chain carries TRBV4-1 and TRBJ2-1; 10 nucleotides agree with TRBD1. V dropped 6 bases and J dropped 1; count of bases not matched to a gene: 6. The CDR3 sequence is 16 residues long. CDR1 MGHRA and CDR2 YSYEKL come from the germline V gene. The chain's CDR3 is CASSRPGQGSYNEQFF. The CDR3 DNA is TGCGCCAGCAGTCGGCCGGGACAGGGGTCCTACAATGAGCAGTTCTTC.

The CDR3 DNA is TGTGCCAGCAGCTTTGAGCGGGGGTCACAAGAGACCCAGTACTTC. This sequence encodes CASSFERGSQETQYF. The V and J genes are TRBV11-2 and TRBJ2-5; 8 positions agree with TRBD2. CDR1 is SGHAT, CDR2 FQNNGV, per germline. The CDR3 consists of 15 residues. The ends lost 3 bases at V and 2 bases at J; junction bases unmatched: 5.

The J gene is TRBJ1-1, the V gene TRBV5-6, with 8 bases aligning to TRBD1. V dropped 2 bases and J dropped 8; count of bases not matched to a gene: 5. Germline assignment: CDR1 SGHDT and CDR2 YYEEEE. This CDR3 has 13 residues. CDR3 sequence (DNA): TGTGCCAGCAGCTTCAACAGGGGGTGCGAAGCTTTCTTT. As protein: CASSFNRGCEAFF. Full variable domain (rest looked up from reference TRBV5-6 and TRBJ1-1): DAGVTQSPTHLIKTRGQQVTLRCSPKSGHDTVSWYQQALGQGPQFIFQYYEEEERQRGNFPDRFSGHQFPNYSSELNVNALLLGDSALYLCASSFNRGCEAFFGQGTRLTVV.

The chain is built from TRBV11-2 and TRBJ2-6, with a weak D call TRBD2 (5 bases). Trimming removed 5 bases from V and 1 base from J, with 12 bases in between. The CDR3 contains 16 residues. The V gene's germline CDR1 is SGHAT and CDR2 FQNNGV. This chain's CDR3 is CASSTRPGSGANVLTF. The CDR3 DNA reads as TGTGCCAGCAGCACTCGTCCGGGGTCTGGGGCCAACGTCCTGACTTTC.

This chain uses TRBV28 with TRBJ2-3; 8 bases are a match to TRBD2. Germline V CDR1 and CDR2: MDHEN, SYDVKM. CDR3 length equals 16 residues. J gave up 2 bases and V 5 bases, and 9 bases lay outside the gene matches. In DNA, the CDR3 is TGTGCCAGCAGTCCCAGAGGCGGGGGGTTCACAGATACGCAGTATTTT. Encoded protein: CASSPRGGGFTDTQYF.

The chain uses TRBV28 and TRBJ1-6, with TRBD1 matching 8 bases. CDR3 length equals 15 residues. The V and J ends lost 9 bases and 9 bases, in that order; junction bases with no gene match: 13. CDR1 and CDR2 from the germline V gene are MDHEN and SYDVKM. Written as DNA, the CDR3 is TGTGCCAGTACCTCGAGGACAGGGAGGTCTTCACCCCTCCACTTT. It is translated as CASTSRTGRSSPLHF.

Turning to this clone: Other nucleotide sequences in the sample specify the same CDR3. DNA of the CDR3: TGCGCCAGCAGCCAACGGACAGGATTGAACACTGAAGCTTTCTTT. The encoded protein is CASSQRTGLNTEAFF. The rearrangement joins TRBV4-1 to TRBJ1-1; TRBD1 agrees at 7 bases. Germline loops: CDR1 MGHRA, CDR2 YSYEKL. CDR3 size: 15 residues. With 2 bases clipped from V and 0 bases from J, the junction kept 3 bases outside the gene matches.

The V call is TRBV12-5, the J call TRBJ2-7, with 7 positions matching TRBD1. The CDR3 loop spans 16 amino acids. The V and J ends lost 2 bases and 0 bases, in that order; junction bases with no gene match: 7. CDR1 is LGHNT and CDR2 is FRNRAP in the germline V gene. The CDR3 loop reads CASGLSPTGSSYEQYF. The CDR3 nucleotides are TGTGCTAGTGGTTTGTCCCCGACAGGGAGCTCCTACGAGCAGTACTTC.

The chain joins TRBV4-3 to TRBJ2-1; 10 positions agree with TRBD2. The CDR3 covers 18 residues. The V and J ends lost 1 base and 3 bases, in that order; junction bases with no gene match: 9. Germline values: CDR1 LGHNA, CDR2 YSLEER. The CDR3 protein is CASSQVPAGTSVYNEQFF. Here the CDR3 DNA reads TGCGCCAGCAGCCAAGTTCCGGCCGGGACTAGCGTCTACAATGAGCAGTTCTTC.

This clone was picked up one time. The CDR3 DNA reads as TGTGCCAGCAGTTCCCTCTATGGCTACACCTTC. This encodes CASSSLYGYTF. This sequence joins TRBV6-1 and TRBJ1-2; D not resolved. There are 11 residues in the CDR3. Trimming removed 5 bases at V and 4 bases at J, with 5 bases between. The germline V gene encodes CDR1 MNHNS and CDR2 SASEGT.

The chain has TRBV30 and TRBJ2-5; perhaps TRBD1 as D (6 bases). Trimming removed 1 base at V and 4 bases at J, with 13 bases between. Germline CDR1 reads GTSNPN; CDR2 reads SVGIG (reference sequence). The CDR3 is 14 residues long. The CDR3 loop reads CAWSGGQLRETQYF. The DNA for the CDR3 is TGTGCCTGGAGTGGGGGGCAGCTGCGAGAGACCCAGTACTTC.

As to this clone: One end of the junction fails to match germline, which may point to a read error. This sample includes further DNA sequences coding for the same CDR3. This sequence joins TRBV14 and TRBJ1-6; possibly TRBD1 for D (6 bases). The CDR3 spans 14 residues. CDR1 and CDR2 from the germline V gene are SGHDN and FVKESK. In DNA, the CDR3 is TGTGCCAGCAGCCCGGGACAACTTAATTCCCCCCTCCACTTT. Amino acids: CASSPGQLNSPLHF.

The chain is built from TRBV4-3 and TRBJ2-1; TRBD1 agrees at 10 bases. Trimming at V came to 2 bases and at J to 8 bases, leaving 12 bases not matched to a gene. The germline gives CDR1 LGHNA, CDR2 YSLEER. The CDR3 consists of 17 residues. The CDR3 nucleotides are TGCGCCAGCAGCCAATACGCCGGGACAGGGGTAGTGGATGAGCAGTTCTTC. As protein: CASSQYAGTGVVDEQFF.

The chain couples TRBV5-6 to TRBJ2-7; D may be TRBD1 (5 bases). Germline-derived CDR1 and CDR2 are SGHDT and YYEEEE. The CDR3 contains 15 residues. The V end was cut by 4 bases, the J end by 6 bases, with 20 bases between. DNA for the CDR3: TGTGCCAGCAGCCCCCTAAGGGGTAGGACGGGCGAGCAGTACTTC. Translated, it gives CASSPLRGRTGEQYF.